This record looks at one TCR beta chain sequence and its context. The data were taken from a study of shared clonotypes between healthy human individuals. Measured with immunoSEQ multiplex PCR; TCRdb has only the in-frame clones, and not every one. This sample has about 1.1 million clones, with 75% to 85% found just once. Trimming took 8 bases from V and 1 from J, leaving 9 bases between them. Germline CDR1 is SGHAT and CDR2 is FQNNGV. The CDR3 totals 14 residues. The chain couples TRBV11-2 to TRBJ2-6; no reliable D call. The receptor was isolated from a man aged 18 to 29 in good health. Some clones in this sample may be carry-over from other donors' samples. Material: memory CD4+ T cells from PBMCs. Subset in this sample: CD45RA-negative fraction. The CDR3 reads CASGEGSGANVLTF. CDR3 coding DNA: TGTGCCAGCGGCGAAGGGTCTGGGGCCAACGTCCTGACTTTC.